These 5 T cell receptor beta chains came from one sample sequenced in a study of blood T cell repertoires in COVID-19. Assay: immunoSEQ multiplex PCR; the TCRdb copy retains only in-frame clones and omits some. The sample records approximately 76,000 clones, approximately 90% being singletons. Sequencing was done on a sample of peripheral blood. Receptors originate from a young man with acute or convalescent COVID-19.

This clone was detected a few times. This chain uses TRBV10-2 with TRBJ1-1; D uncertain. V lost 8 bases and J 5 bases, leaving 15 bases between the germline ends. The CDR3 is 13 amino acids. CDR1 and CDR2 from the germline V gene are WSHSY and SAAADI. CDR3 DNA sequence: TGCGCCAGCGGCCTCCGGGAGAATACTGAAGCTTTCTTT. Residues: CASGLRENTEAFF.

The chain combines TRBV18 with TRBJ2-5; 7 nucleotides line up with TRBD1. CDR3 size: 15 residues. The V gene end was trimmed by 3 bases and the J gene end by 2 bases; junction bases not matched to a gene: 6. Looked up from germline, CDR1 is KGHSH and CDR2 is LQKENI. CDR3 sequence reads: CASSPQTGPQETQYF. In DNA, the CDR3 is TGTGCCAGCTCACCGCAGACAGGGCCACAAGAGACCCAGTACTTC.

This clone appeared a single time. CDR3 in DNA: TGTGCCAGCATTTATGGGGGAGGGAGAGAGACCCAGTACTTC. It codes for CASIYGGGRETQYF. The rearrangement uses TRBV6-2 or TRBV6-3 and TRBJ2-5; 7 bases are a match to TRBD2. V dropped 7 bases and J dropped 4; count of bases not matched to a gene: 9. The CDR3 sequence is 14 residues long. CDR1 and CDR2 (germline): MNHEY, SVGEGT.

The V gene is TRBV24-1, the J gene TRBJ2-1, with 12 bases aligning to TRBD2. This CDR3 region has 17 residues. In germline, CDR1 is KGHDR, CDR2 SFDVKD. J lost 5 bases, V lost 4 bases, and 8 bases had no gene match. The CDR3, as DNA: TGTGCCACCAGTGACCCTACTAGCGGGAGGATAGACAATGAGCAGTTCTTC. Amino acid sequence: CATSDPTSGRIDNEQFF.

The chain couples TRBV5-4 to TRBJ2-7; tentatively, D is TRBD2 (6 bases). The CDR3 length is 15 residues. Germline CDR1 and CDR2: SGHNT and YYREEE (reference sequence). The V and J ends lost 7 bases and 7 bases respectively, with 24 bases between them. The CDR3 protein is CASRRAGQILGEQYF. DNA for the CDR3: TGTGCCAGCCGGAGGGCCGGGCAGATACTAGGGGAGCAGTACTTC.